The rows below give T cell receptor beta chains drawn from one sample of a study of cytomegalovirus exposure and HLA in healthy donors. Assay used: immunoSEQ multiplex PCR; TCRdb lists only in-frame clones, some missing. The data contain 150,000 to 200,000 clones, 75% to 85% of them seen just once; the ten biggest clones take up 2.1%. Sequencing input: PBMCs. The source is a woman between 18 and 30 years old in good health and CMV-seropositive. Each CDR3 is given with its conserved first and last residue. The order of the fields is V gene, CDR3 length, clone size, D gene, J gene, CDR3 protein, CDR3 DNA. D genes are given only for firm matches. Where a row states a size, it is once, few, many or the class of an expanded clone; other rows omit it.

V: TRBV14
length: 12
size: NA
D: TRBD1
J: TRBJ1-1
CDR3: CASSPTGPEAFF
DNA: TGTGCCAGCAGCCCGACAGGGCCTGAAGCTTTCTTT

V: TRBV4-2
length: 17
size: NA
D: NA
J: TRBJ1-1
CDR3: CASSQDRAAGVNTEAFF
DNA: TGTGCCAGCAGCCAAGATCGCGCCGCCGGGGTGAACACTGAAGCTTTCTTT

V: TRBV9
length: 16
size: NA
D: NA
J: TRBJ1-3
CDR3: CASSPGQSSSGNTIYF
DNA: TGTGCCAGCAGCCCCGGACAGTCGAGCTCTGGAAACACCATATATTTT

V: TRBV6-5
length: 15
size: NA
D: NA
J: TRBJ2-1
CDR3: CASSYSEGGSREQFF
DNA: TGTGCCAGCAGTTACTCGGAAGGGGGAAGCCGTGAGCAGTTCTTC

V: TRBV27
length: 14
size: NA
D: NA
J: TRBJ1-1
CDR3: CASSLQPGGTEAFF
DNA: TGTGCCAGCAGTTTACAGCCGGGGGGCACTGAAGCTTTCTTT

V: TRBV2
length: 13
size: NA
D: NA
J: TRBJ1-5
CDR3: CASLRQVNQPQHF
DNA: TGTGCCTCCCTTAGACAGGTCAATCAGCCCCAGCATTTT

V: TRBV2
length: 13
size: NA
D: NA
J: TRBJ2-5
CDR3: CASKRTVQETQYF
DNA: TGTGCCAGCAAACGGACAGTCCAAGAGACCCAGTACTTC

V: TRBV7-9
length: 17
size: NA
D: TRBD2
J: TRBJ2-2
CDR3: CSSSLGIAGVNTGELFF
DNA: TGTTCCAGCAGCTTAGGAATAGCGGGGGTGAACACCGGGGAGCTGTTTTTT

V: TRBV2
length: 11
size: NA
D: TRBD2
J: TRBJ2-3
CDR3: CASSVAGGQYF
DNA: TGTGCCAGCAGTGTGGCGGGGGGGCAGTATTTT

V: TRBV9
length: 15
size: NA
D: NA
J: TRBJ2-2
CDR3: CASSVVDSRSGELFF
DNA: TGTGCCAGCAGCGTAGTTGACAGCCGGTCCGGGGAGCTGTTTTTT

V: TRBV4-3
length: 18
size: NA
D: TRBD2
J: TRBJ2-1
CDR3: CASSQALASGGTYNEQFF
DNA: TGCGCCAGCAGCCAAGCTTTGGCTAGCGGGGGCACCTACAATGAGCAGTTCTTC

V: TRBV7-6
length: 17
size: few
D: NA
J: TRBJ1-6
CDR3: CASSQFHGGSYNSPLHF
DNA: TGTGCCAGCAGCCAATTCCACGGGGGCTCCTATAATTCACCCCTCCACTTT

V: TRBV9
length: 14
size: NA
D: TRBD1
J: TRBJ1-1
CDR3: CASEPGQGYTEAFF
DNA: TGTGCCAGTGAGCCGGGACAGGGTTACACTGAAGCTTTCTTT

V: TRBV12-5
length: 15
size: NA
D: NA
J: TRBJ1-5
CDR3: CASVNGDARNQPQHF
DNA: TGTGCTAGCGTTAACGGGGATGCGAGGAATCAGCCCCAGCATTTT